The rows below give T cell receptor beta chains drawn from one sample of a study of control samples from healthy donors and cancer patients. Repertoires were generated with immunoSEQ multiplex PCR, while TCRdb's copy carries only in-frame clones and drops some. In the table there are about 63,000 clones, 70% to 90% of which are singletons. Sequenced sample: PBMCs. These receptors were taken from a woman aged 60 to 75 with lung cancer. Each CDR3 is given with its conserved first and last residue. A D gene is named only where the DNA matches it firmly. Not all rows give a size; the values are once, few, many and, for expanded clones, a class.

size: -; J: TRBJ2-5; V: TRBV2; D: -; DNA: TGTGCCAGCAGAAAGGCCACTAGTGAAGAGACCCAGTACTTC; CDR3: CASRKATSEETQYF
size: once; J: TRBJ2-3; V: TRBV2; D: -; DNA: TGTGCCAGCAAGGGCAGTGGCTCAGATACGCAGTATTTT; CDR3: CASKGSGSDTQYF
size: -; J: TRBJ2-2; V: TRBV4-1; D: -; DNA: TGCGCCAGCAGCCAAGGGGTATCAGACAGGTACACCGGGGAGCTGTTTTTT; CDR3: CASSQGVSDRYTGELFF
size: once; J: TRBJ2-7; V: TRBV6-6; D: TRBD2; DNA: TGTGCCAGCAGTCCGCCGGGACTAGCCTACGAGCAGTACTTC; CDR3: CASSPPGLAYEQYF
size: -; J: TRBJ2-5; V: TRBV18; D: -; DNA: TGTGCCAGCTCACCACAAATAGGGGAGGAGTACTTC; CDR3: CASSPQIGEEYF
size: -; J: TRBJ2-1; V: TRBV6-5; D: TRBD2; DNA: TGTGCCAGCAGTTCCACTAGCGGCAAAACCTACAATGAGCAGTTCTTC; CDR3: CASSSTSGKTYNEQFF
size: -; J: TRBJ1-5; V: TRBV6-5; D: -; DNA: TGTGCCAGCAGTTACGTGAGACCCCTGTGGAATCAGCCCCAGCATTTT; CDR3: CASSYVRPLWNQPQHF
size: -; J: TRBJ2-2; V: TRBV5-1; D: TRBD2; DNA: TGCGCCAGCAGCTTGGGCGGGGGAACGAACACCGGGGAGCTGTTTTTT; CDR3: CASSLGGGTNTGELFF
size: -; J: TRBJ1-3; V: TRBV7-8; D: TRBD1; DNA: TGTGCCAGCAGCCCAGGGACAGGGGGTACAGGAAACACCATATATTTT; CDR3: CASSPGTGGTGNTIYF
size: -; J: TRBJ2-7; V: TRBV10-3; D: TRBD2; DNA: TGTGCCATCAGTGGGACTAGCGGGACCGTTAGCTCCTACGAGCAGTACTTC; CDR3: CAISGTSGTVSSYEQYF
size: -; J: TRBJ2-1; V: TRBV15; D: -; DNA: TGTGCCACCAGCAGAGAGGGTGTCGGAGACCCCTACAATGAGCAGTTCTTC; CDR3: CATSREGVGDPYNEQFF
size: -; J: TRBJ2-3; V: TRBV27; D: TRBD2; DNA: TGTGCCAGCAGTTTATTGGATCTAGCGGGGATTCGAGATCAGAAACAGTATTTT; CDR3: CASSLLDLAGIRDQKQYF
size: -; J: TRBJ1-1; V: TRBV4-1; D: TRBD1; DNA: TGCGCCAGCAGCCTGACCATCCCGCAGGGGGGCCTGTCTCACACTGAAGCTTTCTTT; CDR3: CASSLTIPQGGLSHTEAFF
size: -; J: TRBJ2-2; V: TRBV5-4; D: -; DNA: TGTGCCAGCAGTCAACAGGGCCAGTTTACCGGGGAGCTGTTTTTT; CDR3: CASSQQGQFTGELFF
size: -; J: TRBJ2-1; V: TRBV6-5; D: TRBD1; DNA: TGTGCCAGCAGTCGAGTGGGACAGTACAATGAGCAGTTCTTC; CDR3: CASSRVGQYNEQFF
size: -; J: TRBJ1-4; V: TRBV5-1; D: -; DNA: TGCGCCAGCAGCCGACAGGTTGCAACTAATGAAAAACTGTTTTTT; CDR3: CASSRQVATNEKLFF
size: -; J: TRBJ1-1; V: TRBV6-1; D: -; DNA: TGTGCCAGCAGTGAAATACCCGGACGGGGAACAACTGAAGCTTTCTTT; CDR3: CASSEIPGRGTTEAFF
size: -; J: TRBJ1-2; V: TRBV18; D: TRBD1; DNA: TGTGCCAGCTCACCGTACACAGGGGAGAGTAATGGCTACACCTTC; CDR3: CASSPYTGESNGYTF
size: -; J: TRBJ2-2; V: TRBV6-5; D: -; DNA: TGTGCCAGCAGGGGACTCCAGTCCACCGGGGAGCTGTTTTTT; CDR3: CASRGLQSTGELFF
size: -; J: TRBJ1-2; V: TRBV12-3/TRBV12-4; D: TRBD1; DNA: TGTGCCAGCAACCCGACAGGGAACTATGGCTACACCTTC; CDR3: CASNPTGNYGYTF
size: -; J: TRBJ1-4; V: TRBV18; D: -; DNA: TGTGCCAGCTCACCCGCCCTTATAGCCGACCTGAAGACAACTAATGAAAAACTGTTTTTT; CDR3: CASSPALIADLKTTNEKLFF
size: -; J: TRBJ1-1; V: TRBV30; D: -; DNA: TGTGCCTGGAAGGTTGCAGACTCGACGAACACTGAAGCTTTCTTT; CDR3: CAWKVADSTNTEAFF